The 20 T cell receptor beta chains below come from one sample, sequenced in a study of blood T cell repertoires in COVID-19 (dated by TCRdb to the early 2020s). Libraries were prepared through the immunoSEQ multiplex PCR assay. The table was pulled from immuneACCESS by TCRdb, which kept in-frame rearrangements only. Such tables lose some clones; where checked, under half of the loss comes from unresolved V genes, and the rest has no known cause. The sample records 450,000 or so clones, 85% to 90% of which are singletons. The top ten constitute around 0.92% of the sample. The specimen was peripheral blood. The source is a man aged 18 to 30 with COVID-19, enrolled during active disease.

The chain joins TRBV7-9 to TRBJ1-6, with a weak D call TRBD1 (6 bases). The CDR3 runs 13 residues. From germline, CDR1 is SEHNR and CDR2 FQNEAQ (reference sequence). Trimming stripped 5 bases from V and 12 bases from J, with 14 bases between. CDR3 residues: CASSPGAGIPLHF. The CDR3 region has the DNA TGTGCCAGCAGCCCAGGGGCTGGTATACCCCTCCACTTT.

This sequence joins TRBV3-1 (or the pseudogene TRBV3-2) and TRBJ2-1; 14 nucleotides line up with TRBD2. V lost 4 bases, J lost 7 bases, and 3 bases stayed unmatched. Germline-derived CDR1 and CDR2 are LGHDT and YNNKEL (reference sequence). There are 15 residues in the CDR3. The CDR3 sequence is CASSRTSGRRNEQFF. CDR3 bases: TGTGCCAGCAGCCGGACTAGCGGGAGGAGGAATGAGCAGTTCTTC.

This chain connects TRBV13 to TRBJ1-2, with a possible D match to TRBD1 (5 bases). Looked up from germline, CDR1 is PRHDT and CDR2 is FYEKMQ (reference sequence). The CDR3 spans 14 residues. Trimming left V 5 bases short and J 4 bases short, with 14 bases between. The CDR3 DNA reads as TGTGCCAGCAGCAGGGTAGGGGTTGGCTATGGCTACACCTTC. As protein: CASSRVGVGYGYTF.

This chain uses TRBV19 with TRBJ1-5, with 10 nucleotides matching TRBD1. Germline V gives CDR1 LNHDA, CDR2 SQIVND (reference sequence). The CDR3 length is 16 residues. V dropped 5 bases and J dropped 5; count of bases not matched to a gene: 9. CDR3: CASSSPGQGSYQPQHF. DNA of the CDR3: TGTGCCAGTAGTTCCCCGGGACAGGGGAGTTATCAGCCCCAGCATTTT.

The DNA for the CDR3 is TGTGCCAGCAGTCCGCTTGACTTCACCGGGGAGCTGTTTTTT. Protein: CASSPLDFTGELFF. V is TRBV6-2 or TRBV6-3 and J is TRBJ2-2; D not certain. The V gene's germline CDR1 is MNHEY and CDR2 SVGEGT. The length of the CDR3 is 14 residues. Trimming removed 5 bases from V and 4 bases from J, with 11 bases in between.

The J gene is TRBJ2-1, the V gene TRBV5-1, with TRBD1 identical over 7 bases. There are 13 residues in the CDR3. The germline CDR1 and CDR2 sequences are SGHRS and YFSETQ. V dropped 4 bases and J dropped 5; count of bases not matched to a gene: 3. In DNA form, the CDR3 reads TGCGCCAGCAGCCAGACAGGGAACAATGAGCAGTTCTTC. Translation: CASSQTGNNEQFF.

The chain couples TRBV4-1 to TRBJ2-1; TRBD1 matches 7 bases. After removal of 3 bases from V and 0 bases from J, the junction contained 5 bases not matched to a gene. In germline, CDR1 is MGHRA, CDR2 YSYEKL. The CDR3 is 16 residues long. The CDR3 bases are TGCGCCAGCAGCCAGTCCCGGGACAGCTCCTACAATGAGCAGTTCTTC. This translates into CASSQSRDSSYNEQFF.

The gene calls are TRBV11-2 and TRBJ2-7; maybe TRBD1 (6 bases). Per germline, CDR1 SGHAT and CDR2 FQNNGV. V lost 4 bases and J lost 3, with 13 bases in between. The CDR3 loop spans 14 amino acids. CDR3 loop: CASSSTTGNYEQYF. Written as DNA, the CDR3 is TGTGCCAGCAGCTCTACCACAGGGAACTACGAGCAGTACTTC.

The chain joins TRBV19 to TRBJ2-5; maybe TRBD1 (6 bases). The CDR3 sequence is 15 residues long. Germline loops: CDR1 LNHDA, CDR2 SQIVND (reference sequence). V lost 3 bases, J lost 1 base, and 12 bases lay in between. The CDR3 spells CASSMASGVQETQYF. Here the CDR3 DNA reads TGTGCCAGTAGTATGGCGTCAGGGGTCCAAGAGACCCAGTACTTC.

This clone appeared a single time. The chain uses TRBV5-6 and TRBJ1-1, with unresolved D. CDR1 and CDR2 from the germline V gene are SGHDT and YYEEEE. V was trimmed by 0 bases and J by 2 bases, leaving 11 bases between them. There are 15 residues in the CDR3. The CDR3 DNA follows: TGTGCCAGCAGCTTGGTTGAGGGAAGCAACACTGAAGCTTTCTTT. Protein: CASSLVEGSNTEAFF.

V usage is TRBV29-1 and J usage is TRBJ1-4; D ambiguous. Germline V lookup: CDR1 SQVTM, CDR2 ANQGSEA. The CDR3 totals 15 residues. V shed 3 bases and J shed 1 base, with 12 bases lying between them. DNA for the CDR3: TGCAGCGTTGAGCCGCTCGGGGTAACTAATGAAAAACTGTTTTTT. Its protein product is CSVEPLGVTNEKLFF.

This clone was counted a single time. The genes are TRBV5-1 and TRBJ1-3; unclear D gene. V lost 4 bases to trimming and J lost 0 bases, with 14 bases between them. This CDR3 is built from 16 residues. CDR1 and CDR2 from the germline V gene are SGHRS and YFSETQ. CDR3 region: CASSLPGKSSGNTIYF. CDR3 coding DNA: TGCGCCAGCAGCCTGCCCGGTAAGAGCTCTGGAAACACCATATATTTT.

This CDR3 is CASSSAPAGDTQYF. For the CDR3, the DNA is TGTGCCAGCAGTTCAGCCCCCGCAGGAGATACGCAGTATTTT. The rearrangement uses TRBV5-5 and TRBJ2-3, with D hard to call. Germline lookup yields CDR1 SGHKS and CDR2 YYEKEE (reference sequence). The CDR3 spans 14 residues. The V end was cut by 5 bases, the J end by 5 bases, with 15 bases between.

The rearrangement joins TRBV19 to TRBJ1-2, with a possible D match to TRBD1 (5 bases). Per germline, CDR1 LNHDA and CDR2 SQIVND (reference sequence). The CDR3 consists of 14 residues. With 3 bases removed from V and 4 bases from J, the gap between germline ends came to 12 bases. CDR3 nucleotides: TGTGCCAGTAGTATGTGGCAGGGCCGCTATGGCTACACCTTC. Translated, it gives CASSMWQGRYGYTF.

The chain recombines TRBV12-3 or TRBV12-4 with TRBJ1-5; D not certain. The CDR3 covers 13 residues. V was cut by 2 bases and J by 7 bases, with 9 bases left in between. The CDR3 region is CASSLKAEQPQHF. CDR3 nucleotides: TGTGCCAGCAGTTTAAAGGCGGAACAGCCCCAGCATTTT.

This clone was counted once. The rearrangement uses TRBV7-9 and TRBJ2-1, with D perhaps matching TRBD1 (5 bases). V lost 2 bases to trimming and J lost 1 base, with 9 bases between them. The V gene's germline CDR1 is SEHNR and CDR2 FQNEAQ (reference sequence). The CDR3 has 15 amino acids. DNA of the CDR3: TGTGCCAGCAGCTTAAACAGGATATCCTACAATGAGCAGTTCTTC. Protein product: CASSLNRISYNEQFF. The variable domain in full, completed from reference TRBV7-9 and TRBJ2-1, reads DTGVSQNPRHKITKRGQNVTFRCDPISEHNRLYWYRQTLGQGPEFLTYFQNEAQLEKSRLLSDRFSAERPKGSFSTLEIQRTEQGDSAMYLCASSLNRISYNEQFFGPGTRLTVL.

The chain is built from TRBV6-5 and TRBJ2-7; weak D call: TRBD2 (6 bases). Germline assignment: CDR1 MNHEY and CDR2 SVGAGI. This CDR3 is 15 amino acids long. With 0 bases removed from V and 8 bases from J, the gap between germline ends came to 17 bases. The CDR3 DNA sequence: TGTGCCAGCAGTTACTCGAGGCGGGACGGAGCTCAGCAGTACTTC. This translates into CASSYSRRDGAQQYF.

CDR3 region: CASIGNTEAFF. The CDR3 DNA reads as TGTGCCAGCATCGGGAACACTGAAGCTTTCTTT. The chain carries TRBV2 and TRBJ1-1, with D hard to call. This CDR3 comprises 11 residues. V was cut by 7 bases and J by 1 base, with 4 bases left in between. Per germline, CDR1 SNHLY and CDR2 FYNNEI.

The chain carries TRBV11-3 and TRBJ2-3; TRBD2 is a possible D gene (6 bases). CDR3 size: 14 residues. Trimming took off 5 bases at V and 4 bases at J, with 13 bases between the two ends. The germline V gene has CDR1 SGHNT and CDR2 YENEEA. The CDR3 DNA reads as TGTGCCAGCAGCAGCCAGAGGGAGGCAGATACGCAGTATTTT. It specifies CASSSQREADTQYF.

This sequence joins TRBV24-1 and TRBJ1-2; D not certain. The germline V and J ends were trimmed by 12 bases and 1 base, with 14 bases remaining between them. Germline values: CDR1 KGHDR, CDR2 SFDVKD. This CDR3 is built from 13 residues. The CDR3 sequence: CAVQNGVNYGYTF. In DNA, the CDR3 is TGTGCCGTGCAAAACGGGGTTAACTATGGCTACACCTTC.